These 15 T cell receptor beta chains came from one sample sequenced in a study of naive and memory T cell subsets. Two oligonucleotides, mixed equimolar, formed the beta constant-region primer covering TRBC1 and TRBC2. Ligated cDNA was amplified by four rounds of PCR with nested alpha and beta constant-region primers and SP2. Via MiXCR, TCRdb re-called the UMI-ligation and nested PCR reads, giving one row per CDR3 protein. The sample records roughly 17,000 distinct CDR3 sequences, approximately 9.4% being singletons. The sample comprised central memory CD8+ T cells from blood. The source is a human donor in good health.

J is TRBJ1-5 and V is TRBV4-1; D is ambiguous. The CDR3 spans 16 residues. Germline V gene data show CDR1 as MGHRA and CDR2 as YSYEKL. V was trimmed by 0 bases and J by 1 base, leaving 10 bases between them. The CDR3 loop reads CASSQEFALSNQPQHF. The CDR3, as DNA: TGCGCCAGCAGCCAAGAATTCGCCCTCAGCAATCAGCCCCAGCATTTT.

This clonotype has just a few counts. The gene calls are TRBV12-3 or TRBV12-4 and TRBJ2-3; 10 positions match TRBD2. The CDR3 is 14 residues long. V was pared by 2 bases and J by 5 bases, with 1 base of the junction left unmatched. The CDR3: CASSLLAGGDTQYF. CDR3 nucleotide sequence: TGTGCCAGCAGTTTATTAGCGGGGGGAGATACGCAGTATTTT.

This clonotype was counted ten times or more. CDR3 protein: CSASGTSSYEQYF. The CDR3 DNA is TGCAGTGCTAGCGGGACTAGCTCCTACGAGCAGTACTTC. The chain carries TRBV20-1 and TRBJ2-7; 8 bases match TRBD2. V dropped 3 bases and J dropped 0; count of bases not matched to a gene: 1. This CDR3 region has 13 residues. CDR1 is DFQATT and CDR2 is SNEGSKA in the germline V gene (reference sequence).

This clonotype rates as medium-sized. This chain connects TRBV7-9 to TRBJ2-7, with TRBD2 matching over 13 bases. CDR3 length equals 21 residues. CDR1 SEHNR and CDR2 FQNEAQ come from the germline V gene (reference sequence). V dropped 5 bases and J dropped 3; count of bases not matched to a gene: 22. The CDR3 coding sequence is TGTGCCAGCAGCCTAACTATGACTAGCGGGAGGCCCCCGGACCATGTCTACGAGCAGTACTTC. This sequence encodes CASSLTMTSGRPPDHVYEQYF.

This clonotype appeared many times. The CDR3 here is CASSEGTSLPGEQYF. In DNA, the CDR3 is TGTGCCAGCAGTGAAGGGACGAGCCTACCTGGGGAGCAGTACTTC. The genes are TRBV2 and TRBJ2-7; D not resolved. The CDR3 is made up of 15 amino acids. CDR1 and CDR2 (germline): SNHLY, FYNNEI. Trimming shortened V by 1 base and J by 7 bases, and 17 bases separated the two germline ends. Variable domain in full (rest from reference TRBV2 and TRBJ2-7): EPEVTQTPSHQVTQMGQEVILRCVPISNHLYFYWYRQILGQKVEFLVSFYNNEISEKSEIFDDQFSVERPDGSNFTLKIRSTKLEDSAMYFCASSEGTSLPGEQYFGPGTRLTVT.

This clonotype has just a few counts. The chain joins TRBV7-8 to TRBJ1-5; 10 nucleotides align to TRBD1. From germline, CDR1 is SGHVS and CDR2 FQNEAQ. This CDR3 comprises 22 residues. J gave up 0 bases and V 1 base, and 18 bases lay outside the gene matches. CDR3 in DNA: TGTGCCAGCAGCTTAGATAAATCCGAGGGACAGGGGTTTTGGTATAGCAATCAGCCCCAGCATTTT. Amino acid sequence: CASSLDKSEGQGFWYSNQPQHF.

This clonotype is termed medium-sized (0.01 to 0.1%). V is TRBV28 and J is TRBJ2-3; D is unclear. The CDR3 runs 11 residues. V was trimmed by 6 bases and J by 2 bases, leaving 3 bases between them. CDR1 MDHEN and CDR2 SYDVKM come from the germline V gene. CDR3 DNA: TGTGCCAGCAGCTTCACAGATACGCAGTATTTT. It is translated as CASSFTDTQYF.

V gene TRBV19 combines with J gene TRBJ2-2, with 8 bases that match TRBD1. CDR1 is LNHDA, CDR2 SQIVND, per germline (reference sequence). J was trimmed by 1 base and V by 4 bases; bases with no gene match: 5. The length of the CDR3 is 16 residues. CDR3 loop: CASSSRTGMNTGELFF. The CDR3, as DNA: TGTGCCAGTAGTAGCCGGACAGGGATGAACACCGGGGAGCTGTTTTTT. Together with reference TRBV19 and TRBJ2-2, the CDR3 gives the full variable domain: DGGITQSPKYLFRKEGQNVTLSCEQNLNHDAMYWYRQDPGQGLRLIYYSQIVNDFQKGDIAEGYSVSREKKESFPLTVTSAQKNPTAFYLCASSSRTGMNTGELFFGEGSRLTVL.

This clonotype was counted at least ten times. The genes are TRBV20-1 and TRBJ2-1, with D possibly TRBD2 on 5 matching bases. V was cut by 4 bases and J by 4 bases, with 14 bases left in between. This CDR3 has 14 residues. Germline-derived CDR1 and CDR2 are DFQATT and SNEGSKA (reference sequence). The CDR3 protein is CSATIGRGYNEQFF. The CDR3 DNA sequence: TGCAGTGCTACTATTGGGCGCGGGTACAATGAGCAGTTCTTC.

Only a few counts were recorded for this clonotype. This rearrangement joins TRBV5-6 to TRBJ2-7; weak D call: TRBD2 (6 bases). This CDR3 is built from 16 residues. Trimming stripped 4 bases from V and 2 bases from J, with 19 bases between. Germline CDR1 is SGHDT and CDR2 is YYEEEE. Written as DNA, the CDR3 is TGTGCCAGCAGCGAGCTGGGGGGAAAGGGGACCTACGAGCAGTACTTC. This sequence encodes CASSELGGKGTYEQYF.

This clonotype was recorded at least ten times. The J gene is TRBJ2-7, the V gene TRBV30; D assignment may be TRBD1 or TRBD2 (5 bases each). From germline, CDR1 is GTSNPN and CDR2 SVGIG (reference sequence). The CDR3 spans 14 residues. Between the trimmed V and J ends, which lost 2 bases and 5 bases, there was a span of 16 bases. CDR3 loop: CAWSTTGTHHEQYF. The CDR3 DNA follows: TGTGCCTGGAGTACCACCGGGACCCACCACGAGCAGTACTTC.

The rearrangement links TRBV5-6 to TRBJ1-3; D gene uncertain. V was trimmed by 5 bases and J by 2 bases, leaving 11 bases between them. Germline V CDR1 and CDR2: SGHDT, YYEEEE. This CDR3 has 14 amino acids. CDR3 sequence reads: CASSLVEPGNTIYF. In DNA form, the CDR3 reads TGTGCCAGCAGTCTGGTAGAACCTGGAAACACCATATATTTT. The variable domain in full, with the rest retrieved from reference TRBV5-6 and TRBJ1-3, is DAGVTQSPTHLIKTRGQQVTLRCSPKSGHDTVSWYQQALGQGPQFIFQYYEEEERQRGNFPDRFSGHQFPNYSSELNVNALLLGDSALYLCASSLVEPGNTIYFGEGSWLTVV.

This clonotype is large. The chain has TRBV28 and TRBJ1-1; the D is unclear. Trimming shortened V by 3 bases and J by 4 bases, and 6 bases separated the two germline ends. The CDR3 loop spans 12 amino acids. Germline CDR1 reads MDHEN; CDR2 reads SYDVKM. CDR3 DNA sequence: TGTGCCAGCAGTTTCGAGGTCACTGAAGCTTTCTTT. The encoded protein is CASSFEVTEAFF.

Comment on this clonotype: A much larger clone lies one base from this, so it may be a read error. The chain combines TRBV7-2 with TRBJ2-3; 9 bases fit TRBD1. The CDR3 consists of 15 residues. Germline V lookup: CDR1 SGHTA, CDR2 FQGNSA. Unmatched junction bases numbered 7, after V lost 7 bases and J lost 2 bases. Written as DNA, the CDR3 is TGTGCCAGCAACCCAACAGGGGGCTACACAGATACGCAGTATTTT. The encoded protein is CASNPTGGYTDTQYF.

Within the sample, this clonotype is medium-sized. The V gene is TRBV6-2 or TRBV6-3, the J gene TRBJ2-7; TRBD1 might be the D (6 bases). The CDR3 contains 14 residues. Germline lookup yields CDR1 MNHEY and CDR2 SVGEGT. V gave up 4 bases and J gave up 2 bases, with 12 bases separating them. CDR3 sequence reads: CASSSDGGTYEQYF. The CDR3 bases are TGTGCCAGCAGTTCTGATGGGGGCACCTACGAGCAGTACTTC.